The 26 T cell receptor beta chains below were found in one sample sequenced in a study of cytomegalovirus exposure and HLA in healthy donors. Primers included in the PCR were 60 Vbeta and 13 Jbeta primers. The method was immunoSEQ multiplex PCR; TCRdb's version includes in-frame clones alone and lacks a portion of them. The sample lists over 60,000 clones, about 81% occurring once. Sequenced: PBMCs. All receptors derive from a man in his 70s in good health and CMV-seronegative.

Regarding this clone: The same CDR3 arises from other DNA sequences in this sample as well. This sequence joins TRBV2 and TRBJ1-1; no definite D call. The CDR3 extends over 14 amino acids. Trimming removed 6 bases at V and 0 bases at J, with 11 bases between. Germline loops: CDR1 SNHLY, CDR2 FYNNEI. The CDR3 loop is CASRVDILNTEAFF. Here the CDR3 DNA reads TGTGCCAGCAGAGTCGACATTTTGAACACTGAAGCTTTCTTT. The full variable domain, its missing parts supplied by reference TRBV2 and TRBJ1-1, is EPEVTQTPSHQVTQMGQEVILRCVPISNHLYFYWYRQILGQKVEFLVSFYNNEISEKSEIFDDQFSVERPDGSNFTLKIRSTKLEDSAMYFCASRVDILNTEAFFGQGTRLTVV.

This rearrangement joins TRBV7-2 to TRBJ1-1, with TRBD1 matching over 7 bases. V lost 6 bases, J lost 0 bases, and 1 base stayed unmatched. The V gene's germline CDR1 is SGHTA and CDR2 FQGNSA. The CDR3 is 13 residues long. The chain's CDR3 is CASRTGLNTEAFF. The CDR3 bases are TGTGCCAGCAGGACAGGGCTGAACACTGAAGCTTTCTTT.

The rearrangement uses TRBV7-2 and TRBJ2-2; D is unresolved. The CDR3 extends over 15 amino acids. Germline assignment: CDR1 SGHTA and CDR2 FQGNSA. Trimming pared 2 bases from V and 1 base from J, leaving 8 bases between. The DNA of the CDR3 is TGTGCCAGCAGCTTACAGTCGATGAACACCGGGGAGCTGTTTTTT. Amino acid sequence: CASSLQSMNTGELFF.

The chain recombines TRBV5-1 with TRBJ2-3; D gene ambiguous. Trimming took 3 bases from V and 0 from J, leaving 5 bases between them. The CDR3 spans 13 residues. Germline lookup yields CDR1 SGHRS and CDR2 YFSETQ. In DNA, the CDR3 is TGCGCCAGCAGCTATTCAAGCACAGATACGCAGTATTTT. Translating it yields CASSYSSTDTQYF. Using reference TRBV5-1 and TRBJ2-3 for the parts outside the CDR3, the full variable domain is KAGVTQTPRYLIKTRGQQVTLSCSPISGHRSVSWYQQTPGQGLQFLFEYFSETQRNKGNFPGRFSGRQFSNSRSEMNVSTLELGDSALYLCASSYSSTDTQYFGPGTRLTVL.

The chain carries TRBV30 and TRBJ2-6; TRBD1 aligns across 9 bases. Germline V gives CDR1 GTSNPN, CDR2 SVGIG (reference sequence). The junction had 11 bases not matched to a gene; V was cut back by 8 bases and J by 0 bases. The CDR3 is 17 amino acids. The CDR3: CARNPGQGLSGANVLTF. Here the CDR3 DNA reads TGTGCCCGCAATCCGGGACAGGGTCTCTCTGGGGCCAACGTCCTGACTTTC.

The chain carries TRBV11-2 and TRBJ2-1; no clear D gene. The V end was cut by 1 base, the J end by 6 bases, with 13 bases between. The CDR3 runs to 15 residues. Germline V CDR1 and CDR2: SGHAT, FQNNGV. The chain's CDR3 is CASSLGLDFANEQFF. In DNA form, the CDR3 reads TGTGCCAGCAGCTTAGGGCTAGACTTCGCCAATGAGCAGTTCTTC.

This sequence joins TRBV5-1 and TRBJ2-1, with 10 bases lining up with TRBD2. The CDR3 is made up of 15 amino acids. The J segment lost 9 bases and the V segment lost 3 bases, leaving 9 bases of the junction unmatched. Germline-derived CDR1 and CDR2 are SGHRS and YFSETQ. CDR3 DNA: TGCGCCAGCAGCTCCTACCGGACTAGCGGTGGTGAGCAGTTCTTC. Protein product: CASSSYRTSGGEQFF.

The chain uses TRBV7-2 and TRBJ1-2, with TRBD1 as a possible D gene (6 bases). In germline, CDR1 is SGHTA, CDR2 FQGNSA. The CDR3 consists of 14 residues. The germline V and J ends were trimmed by 5 bases and 8 bases, with 18 bases remaining between them. CDR3 protein: CASSTRGGGQGYTF. The DNA for the CDR3 is TGTGCCAGCAGCACCCGGGGAGGGGGGCAGGGCTACACCTTC.

The chain carries TRBV5-1 and TRBJ2-7, with TRBD1 identical over 8 bases. This CDR3 spans 15 amino acids. With 0 bases clipped from V and 5 bases from J, the junction kept 7 bases outside the gene matches. Germline loops: CDR1 SGHRS, CDR2 YFSETQ. CDR3 amino acids: CASSLDPQGADEQYF. For the CDR3, the DNA is TGCGCCAGCAGCTTGGATCCCCAGGGGGCGGACGAGCAGTACTTC. The complete variable domain, with remaining parts taken from reference TRBV5-1 and TRBJ2-7, reads KAGVTQTPRYLIKTRGQQVTLSCSPISGHRSVSWYQQTPGQGLQFLFEYFSETQRNKGNFPGRFSGRQFSNSRSEMNVSTLELGDSALYLCASSLDPQGADEQYFGPGTRLTVT.

This clone was seen a single time. The J gene is TRBJ2-2, the V gene TRBV7-8; D remains ambiguous. This CDR3 is built from 16 residues. CDR1 is SGHVS and CDR2 is FQNEAQ in the germline V gene. The V gene lost 6 bases and the J gene lost 1 base, with 15 bases spanning the gap. CDR3 nucleotide sequence: TGTGCCAGCAGGCATAATACTCTGAAGAACACCGGGGAGCTGTTTTTT. This codes for CASRHNTLKNTGELFF. Filled out from reference TRBV7-8 and TRBJ2-2, the complete variable domain reads GAGVSQSPRYKVAKRGQDVALRCDPISGHVSLFWYQQALGQGPEFLTYFQNEAQLDKSGLPSDRFFAERPEGSVSTLKIQRTQQEDSAVYLCASRHNTLKNTGELFFGEGSRLTVL.

This chain uses TRBV15 with TRBJ1-2, with D possibly TRBD1 on 6 matching bases. V dropped 0 bases and J dropped 8 bases, with 13 bases sitting between them. The germline CDR1 and CDR2 sequences are LNHNV and YYDKDF (reference sequence). The CDR3 covers 14 residues. For the CDR3, the DNA is TGTGCCACCAGCAGAGATAGGGGGTTAGGGGGCTACACCTTC. As protein: CATSRDRGLGGYTF.

The CDR3 spells CAWSVGLLKSSYNSPLHF. DNA of the CDR3: TGTGCCTGGAGTGTAGGACTATTGAAAAGCTCCTATAATTCACCCCTCCACTTT. V usage is TRBV30 and J usage is TRBJ1-6; no reliable D call. V was shortened by 0 bases and J by 0 bases, with 15 bases between the two germline ends. This CDR3 is built from 18 residues. Germline V lookup: CDR1 GTSNPN, CDR2 SVGIG (reference sequence).

This chain uses TRBV5-1 with TRBJ2-2; D is uncertain. Germline V gene data show CDR1 as SGHRS and CDR2 as YFSETQ. Trimming left V 4 bases short and J 1 base short, with 8 bases between. This CDR3 contains 14 residues. The CDR3 DNA reads TGCGCCAGCAGCGTCTACCGGAACACCGGGGAGCTGTTTTTT. It encodes CASSVYRNTGELFF.

The V and J genes are TRBV5-8 and TRBJ2-3; TRBD1 is a possible D gene (5 bases). CDR1 and CDR2 from the germline V gene are SGHTS and YDEGEE. V lost 4 bases, J lost 6 bases, and 18 bases lay in between. This CDR3 has 15 amino acids. The DNA of the CDR3 is TGTGCCAGCAGCATTTGGCCTACAGGTGGGGATACGCAGTATTTT. Protein sequence: CASSIWPTGGDTQYF.

This clone was counted between two and nine times. The chain couples TRBV29-1 to TRBJ1-2; tentative D call: TRBD1 (6 bases). The CDR3 totals 14 residues. V lost 7 bases and J 2 bases, leaving 17 bases between the germline ends. Germline CDR1 is SQVTM and CDR2 is ANQGSEA. CDR3 protein: CSGSGGYPNYGYTF. In nucleotides, the CDR3 is TGCAGCGGGTCGGGGGGCTACCCAAACTATGGCTACACCTTC.

The rearrangement links TRBV5-5 to TRBJ2-1; D unresolved. This CDR3 has 13 residues. V lost 2 bases and J lost 9, with 12 bases in between. Germline V gene data show CDR1 as SGHKS and CDR2 as YYEKEE (reference sequence). CDR3: CASSFDIDGEQFF. CDR3 sequence (DNA): TGTGCCAGCAGCTTCGACATAGACGGTGAGCAGTTCTTC.

The chain carries TRBV6-1 and TRBJ1-3; D is possibly TRBD1 (6 bases). The V gene lost 4 bases and the J gene lost 2 bases, with 12 bases spanning the gap. CDR3 size: 15 residues. Germline values: CDR1 MNHNS, CDR2 SASEGT. CDR3 DNA sequence: TGTGCCAGCAGTGCTCAGGGGTTAGCTGGAAACACCATATATTTT. This encodes CASSAQGLAGNTIYF.

V is TRBV30 and J is TRBJ2-3; 13 positions match TRBD2. Losses at the gene ends were 5 bases for V and 5 bases for J; bases not matched to a gene: 4. Per the germline V gene, CDR1 is GTSNPN and CDR2 is SVGIG (reference sequence). There are 14 residues in the CDR3. This chain's CDR3 is CAWDRTSGGDTQYF. CDR3 in DNA: TGTGCCTGGGACCGGACTAGCGGGGGAGATACGCAGTATTTT.

V and J are TRBV7-2 and TRBJ2-7, with TRBD1 identical over 7 bases. In germline, CDR1 is SGHTA, CDR2 FQGNSA. V lost 5 bases to trimming and J lost 7 bases; unmatched junction nucleotides: 11. This CDR3 contains 14 residues. CDR3 protein: CASSLTTGQSEQYF. As DNA, the CDR3 is TGTGCCAGCAGCCTTACGACAGGGCAAAGTGAGCAGTACTTC.

The V gene is TRBV29-1, the J gene TRBJ2-7, with 8 bases matching TRBD1. CDR3 size: 16 residues. Germline CDR1 SQVTM, CDR2 ANQGSEA. Trimming took 0 bases from V and 2 from J; bases not matched to a gene: 9. CDR3 nucleotides: TGCAGCGTTGAAGATCGGAACAGGGGGTACCCCTACGAGCAGTACTTC. Translating gives CSVEDRNRGYPYEQYF.

In its sample, this clone was seen once. The chain has TRBV7-6 and TRBJ2-1, with D possibly matching TRBD2 (6 bases). The V end was cut by 6 bases, the J end by 3 bases, with 12 bases between. The length of the CDR3 is 14 residues. Germline assignment: CDR1 SGHVS and CDR2 FNYEAQ. CDR3 amino acids: CASSPGTLYNEQFF. CDR3 in DNA: TGTGCCAGCAGTCCCGGGACTCTCTACAATGAGCAGTTCTTC. The whole variable domain, remainder taken from reference TRBV7-6 and TRBJ2-1, is GAGVSQSPRYKVTKRGQDVALRCDPISGHVSLYWYRQALGQGPEFLTYFNYEAQQDKSGLPNDRFSAERPEGSISTLTIQRTEQRDSAMYRCASSPGTLYNEQFFGPGTRLTVL.

This clone turned up a few times. The CDR3 protein is CASSSGGTEAFF. DNA for the CDR3: TGTGCCAGCAGCTCGGGGGGCACTGAAGCTTTCTTT. The chain uses TRBV7-8 and TRBJ1-1, with a possible D match to TRBD1 (5 bases). V lost 4 bases and J lost 4, with 7 bases in between. The CDR3 has 12 residues. Germline V gene data show CDR1 as SGHVS and CDR2 as FQNEAQ.

This chain connects TRBV4-1 to TRBJ2-1; 9 positions match TRBD2. J was trimmed by 7 bases and V by 5 bases; bases with no gene match: 18. The CDR3 is 18 residues long. Germline V gives CDR1 MGHRA, CDR2 YSYEKL. CDR3 sequence reads: CASSFRIGTSQKSNEQFF. In nucleotides, the CDR3 is TGCGCCAGCAGCTTTCGAATAGGGACTAGCCAAAAATCTAATGAGCAGTTCTTC.

V gene TRBV7-9 combines with J gene TRBJ2-5, with 9 nucleotides matching TRBD1. This CDR3 is 15 amino acids long. V dropped 4 bases and J dropped 2; count of bases not matched to a gene: 5. The germline V gene encodes CDR1 SEHNR and CDR2 FQNEAQ (reference sequence). Here the CDR3 DNA reads TGTGCCAGCAGCTCACAGGGGGCGTTTCAAGAGACCCAGTACTTC. Residues: CASSSQGAFQETQYF.

The gene calls are TRBV4-1 and TRBJ1-1; D possibly corresponds to TRBD1 (6 bases). Trimming shortened V by 2 bases and J by 0 bases, and 10 bases separated the two germline ends. The germline V gene encodes CDR1 MGHRA and CDR2 YSYEKL. The CDR3 loop spans 15 amino acids. In DNA, the CDR3 is TGCGCCAGCAGCCAAAGAGGGGGAGTGAACACTGAAGCTTTCTTT. Translating it yields CASSQRGGVNTEAFF.

The rearrangement links TRBV7-9 to TRBJ2-5; no reliable D call. This CDR3 is 11 amino acids long. Per germline, CDR1 SEHNR and CDR2 FQNEAQ (reference sequence). V dropped 5 bases and J dropped 2 bases, with 3 bases sitting between them. The CDR3 DNA is TGTGCCAGCAGCGTACAAGAGACCCAGTACTTC. Amino acids: CASSVQETQYF.